The 21 T cell receptor beta chains given below trace back to one sample, sequenced in a study of blood T cell repertoires in COVID-19. Repertoires were generated with immunoSEQ multiplex PCR, while TCRdb's copy carries only in-frame clones and drops some. The profile shows about 39,000 clones, approximately 73% of them singletons. Sequences were obtained from peripheral blood. The receptors were sampled from a man older than 75 with acute or convalescent COVID-19.

V gene TRBV27 combines with J gene TRBJ1-6; D gene ambiguous. Germline V gives CDR1 MNHEY, CDR2 SMNVEV (reference sequence). The V end lost 6 bases, the J end lost 7 bases, and 19 bases lay between the germline ends. CDR3 length: 16 amino acids. This CDR3 reads CASSRSPGFENSPLHF. The DNA of the CDR3 is TGTGCCAGCAGCAGATCCCCGGGGTTTGAGAATTCACCCCTCCACTTT.

The chain employs TRBV21-1 and TRBJ2-1; whether TRBD2, the table's D call, matches the DNA was not checked. TRBV21-1 is a pseudogene. The CDR3 spans 16 residues. The CDR3 region is CASSKDREGQENEQFF. CDR3 coding DNA: TGTGCCAGCAGCAAAGACAGAGAGGGCCAAGAGAATGAGCAGTTCTTC.

This chain uses TRBV2 with TRBJ1-6, with a weak D call TRBD1 (6 bases). Germline V gene lookup returns CDR1 SNHLY and CDR2 FYNNEI. V was shortened by 6 bases and J by 6 bases, with 15 bases between the two germline ends. The CDR3 consists of 15 residues. The CDR3 region has the DNA TGTGCCAGCAGGCTGACAGGTGGGGTTAATTCACCCCTCCACTTT. Its protein product is CASRLTGGVNSPLHF.

Regarding this clone: No DNA is shown, since the ends of the CDR3 on it are uncertain; the CDR3 is the one TCRdb lists. The CDR3 spells CASSRFGGGAEGEYF. The chain employs TRBV5-1 and TRBJ2-3; TRBD2, as called in the table, went unchecked against the DNA. CDR1 and CDR2 from the germline V gene are SGHRS and YFSETQ. The CDR3 sequence runs 15 residues, both termini included.

Here the CDR3 DNA reads TGTGCCAGCAGTCCGTGGCAGAGCAATCAGCCCCAGCATTTT. This translates into CASSPWQSNQPQHF. V and J are TRBV6-5 and TRBJ1-5; D not certain. Germline-derived CDR1 and CDR2 are MNHEY and SVGAGI. V was cut by 5 bases and J by 1 base, with 9 bases left in between. This CDR3 contains 14 residues.

The gene calls are TRBV6-5 and TRBJ2-7, with D maybe TRBD2 (6 bases). The CDR3 contains 13 residues. V shed 6 bases and J shed 6 bases, with 15 bases lying between them. CDR1 is MNHEY, CDR2 SVGAGI, per germline. CDR3 amino acids: CASSPGSYTEQYF. The CDR3 DNA reads TGTGCCAGCAGCCCCGGGAGCTACACCGAGCAGTACTTC.

This chain joins TRBV4-2 and TRBJ1-2; a possible D gene is TRBD1 (5 bases). Germline loops: CDR1 LGHNA, CDR2 YNFKEQ. Trimming shortened V by 6 bases and J by 4 bases, and 15 bases separated the two germline ends. This CDR3 contains 14 residues. CDR3 region: CASSSDSTSYGYTF. In DNA form, the CDR3 reads TGTGCCAGCAGTTCCGACAGTACCTCCTATGGCTACACCTTC.

This CDR3 reads CASSYSPRQGYGYTF. CDR3 nucleotides: TGTGCCAGCAGTTACTCGCCGCGACAGGGATATGGCTACACCTTC. The chain employs TRBV6-5 and TRBJ1-2; 7 bases match TRBD1. This CDR3 comprises 15 residues. The J segment lost 5 bases and the V segment lost 0 bases, leaving 6 bases of the junction unmatched. Germline V CDR1 and CDR2: MNHEY, SVGAGI.

The chain recombines TRBV7-9 with TRBJ2-7; 8 bases are shared with TRBD2. The V and J ends lost 7 bases and 4 bases, in that order; junction bases with no gene match: 9. The CDR3 has 14 residues. In germline, CDR1 is SEHNR, CDR2 FQNEAQ (reference sequence). DNA of the CDR3: TGTGCCAGCATTCCGGGGGGGAGCCCTTACGAGCAGTACTTC. Its translation is CASIPGGSPYEQYF.

The chain joins TRBV10-1 to TRBJ1-1, with D unresolved. The CDR3 is made up of 13 amino acids. The V gene's germline CDR1 is WNHNN and CDR2 SYGVQD (reference sequence). V lost 2 bases to trimming and J lost 0 bases, with 4 bases between them. In DNA, the CDR3 is TGCGCCAGCAGTGAGCACATGAACACTGAAGCTTTCTTT. It specifies CASSEHMNTEAFF.

The V and J genes are TRBV11-2 and TRBJ2-1, with D perhaps matching TRBD2 (5 bases). Trimming took 1 base from V and 8 from J, leaving 12 bases between them. This CDR3 region has 14 residues. CDR1 is SGHAT and CDR2 is FQNNGV in the germline V gene. The CDR3, as DNA: TGTGCCAGCAGCTTAGGACCCGAGGGCTATGAGCAGTTCTTC. It translates to CASSLGPEGYEQFF.

This chain links TRBV7-9 with TRBJ2-3; 9 bases agree with TRBD2. Unmatched junction bases numbered 14, after V lost 6 bases and J lost 4 bases. In germline, CDR1 is SEHNR, CDR2 FQNEAQ (reference sequence). The CDR3 runs 17 residues. The CDR3 DNA sequence: TGTGCCAGCAGGGAACCTAGCGGGACCCCGGTGGCAGATACGCAGTATTTT. Its protein is CASREPSGTPVADTQYF. Complete variable domain (other parts from reference TRBV7-9 and TRBJ2-3): DTGVSQNPRHKITKRGQNVTFRCDPISEHNRLYWYRQTLGQGPEFLTYFQNEAQLEKSRLLSDRFSAERPKGSFSTLEIQRTEQGDSAMYLCASREPSGTPVADTQYFGPGTRLTVL.

The chain couples TRBV5-1 to TRBJ1-1, with TRBD1 matching over 7 bases. The CDR3 sequence is 16 residues long. Losses at the gene ends were 2 bases for V and 1 base for J; bases not matched to a gene: 8. Germline CDR1 and CDR2: SGHRS and YFSETQ. As DNA, the CDR3 is TGCGCCAGCAGCTTACATCCTACAGGGGCGAACACTGAAGCTTTCTTT. This encodes CASSLHPTGANTEAFF.

This clone was picked up one time. This chain uses TRBV10-3 with TRBJ2-5, with TRBD1 matching 9 bases. Germline V gives CDR1 ENHRY, CDR2 SYGVKD. V was pared by 2 bases and J by 2 bases, with 0 bases of the junction left unmatched. The CDR3 runs 14 residues. DNA for the CDR3: TGTGCCATCAGTGAGGACAGGGGGCAAGAGACCCAGTACTTC. It is translated as CAISEDRGQETQYF.

V is TRBV4-1 and J is TRBJ2-5; 10 bases are a match to TRBD2. Trimming cost V 4 bases and J 5 bases; bases outside gene matches: 13. From germline, CDR1 is MGHRA and CDR2 YSYEKL. The CDR3 runs to 17 residues. The CDR3 loop reads CASSRAERGGREETQYF. CDR3 in DNA: TGCGCCAGCAGCCGGGCGGAGCGGGGGGGCCGGGAGGAGACCCAGTACTTC.

The V gene is TRBV4-2, the J gene TRBJ2-5; a weak D match, TRBD1 (8 bases). The ends were cut back, 10 bases at V and 4 bases at J, with 22 bases in the middle. Looked up from germline, CDR1 is LGHNA and CDR2 is YNFKEQ. The CDR3 has 15 amino acids. The CDR3 here is CATAGQAGRAETQYF. The CDR3 coding sequence is TGTGCCACCGCGGGACAGGCAGGGAGGGCAGAGACCCAGTACTTC.

This clone was recorded a few times. The V and J genes are TRBV27 and TRBJ2-2; no clear D gene. Between the trimmed V and J ends, which lost 2 bases and 4 bases, there was a span of 2 bases. The CDR3 length is 12 residues. The germline V gene encodes CDR1 MNHEY and CDR2 SMNVEV (reference sequence). The CDR3 DNA reads TGTGCCAGCAGTTTACTCACCGGGGAGCTGTTTTTT. Residues: CASSLLTGELFF.

This chain uses TRBV6-1 with TRBJ2-1; weak D call: TRBD2 (6 bases). CDR1 and CDR2 from the germline V gene are MNHNS and SASEGT. Trimming cost V 4 bases and J 6 bases, with 22 bases left between them. CDR3 length: 17 residues. This CDR3 reads CASSVVGGIGGFNEQFF. The CDR3 DNA reads TGTGCCAGCAGTGTAGTGGGCGGGATCGGCGGGTTCAATGAGCAGTTCTTC.

The chain recombines TRBV5-1 with TRBJ2-1, with 7 nucleotides matching TRBD1. The CDR3 is 14 amino acids. V gave up 6 bases and J gave up 5 bases; unmatched junction bases: 8. Germline lookup yields CDR1 SGHRS and CDR2 YFSETQ. The CDR3 bases are TGCGCCAGCATCATCGGGACAGCAGACAATGAGCAGTTCTTC. Translating gives CASIIGTADNEQFF. Full variable domain (outside the CDR3, taken from reference TRBV5-1 and TRBJ2-1): KAGVTQTPRYLIKTRGQQVTLSCSPISGHRSVSWYQQTPGQGLQFLFEYFSETQRNKGNFPGRFSGRQFSNSRSEMNVSTLELGDSALYLCASIIGTADNEQFFGPGTRLTVL.

This chain connects TRBV21-1 to TRBJ2-3; the table's TRBD2 call for D was not verified on the DNA. TRBV21-1 is noted as a pseudogene. The CDR3 loop spans 15 amino acids. The CDR3 DNA sequence: TGTGCCAGCGTCGGGACTAGCGGGGGCACAGATACGCAGTATTTT. Translated: CASVGTSGGTDTQYF.

The chain links TRBV27 to TRBJ1-4; 8 bases line up with TRBD1. V lost 3 bases and J lost 8; bases outside the gene matches: 5. This CDR3 comprises 14 residues. CDR1 is MNHEY and CDR2 is SMNVEV in the germline V gene (reference sequence). CDR3 coding DNA: TGTGCCAGCAGTTTCACAGGGGGAAGAGAAAAACTGTTTTTT. It codes for CASSFTGGREKLFF. Full variable domain (rest looked up from reference TRBV27 and TRBJ1-4): EAQVTQNPRYLITVTGKKLTVTCSQNMNHEYMSWYRQDPGLGLRQIYYSMNVEVTDKGDVPEGYKVSRKEKRNFPLILESPSPNQTSLYFCASSFTGGREKLFFGSGTQLSVL.